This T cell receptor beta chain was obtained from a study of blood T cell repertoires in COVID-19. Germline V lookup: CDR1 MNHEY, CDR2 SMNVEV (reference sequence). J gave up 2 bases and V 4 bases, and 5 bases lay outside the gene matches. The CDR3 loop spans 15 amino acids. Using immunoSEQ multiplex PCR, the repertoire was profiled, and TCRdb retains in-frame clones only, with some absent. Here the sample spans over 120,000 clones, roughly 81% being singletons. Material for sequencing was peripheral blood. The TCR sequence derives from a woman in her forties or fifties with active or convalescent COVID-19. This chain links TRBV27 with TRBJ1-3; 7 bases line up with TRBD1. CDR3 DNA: TGTGCCAGCAGTTCGGCCGGGACAGCTGGAAACACCATATATTTT. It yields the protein CASSSAGTAGNTIYF.